This paragraph reports one T cell receptor beta chain. Its target is unknown. This sample stems from a study of T-cell memory formation after mild COVID-19. Background on the study: TCR clusters mostly belonged to single donors.

The authors produced TCR alpha and TCR beta cDNA libraries with sample barcodes and UMIs by 5'RACE using constant-segment primers. TCRdb passed the 5' RACE reads through MiXCR, listing each CDR3 protein once. The table has roughly 480,000 distinct CDR3 sequences, nearly 25% seen once. Study findings and constraints: Clones that got smaller from day 15 to 85 had even CD4/CD8, while clones growing later tipped toward CD4+. Pre-infection memory contained some responding clones, which suggested that cross-reactive memory had joined.

In germline, CDR1 is KGHDR, CDR2 SFDVKD. V gave up 2 bases and J gave up 5 bases; unmatched junction bases: 8. The CDR3 spans 17 residues. Sequencing used PBMCs or a T cell subset sorted from them (not recorded which). This TCR derives from an adult woman who had mild COVID-19 (a few samples of this study predate the infection). Cell type and time point are not known. V usage is TRBV24-1 and J usage is TRBJ2-3, with 11 nucleotides matching TRBD2. The CDR3 region is CATSDSISGRGQDTQYF. The DNA of the CDR3 is TGTGCCACCAGTGATTCAATTAGCGGGAGGGGACAAGATACGCAGTATTTT.